The 11 T cell receptor beta chains below were found in one sample sequenced in a study of response to subunit inactivated influenza vaccine. TCRdb independently ran MiXCR on the RT-PCR reads; one entry per CDR3 protein. Among 400,000 to 650,000 distinct CDR3 sequences listed, approximately 7.7% were seen once. The material sequenced was PBMCs from blood, taken roughly 24 months after vaccination. The receptors shown here come from a man in his fifties or sixties who received an inactivated influenza vaccine.

The chain joins TRBV5-1 to TRBJ2-5, with 11 nucleotides matching TRBD2. The CDR3 sequence is 20 residues long. V dropped 4 bases and J dropped 5; count of bases not matched to a gene: 22. In germline, CDR1 is SGHRS, CDR2 YFSETQ. The CDR3: CASSRPQGGTTLAGVETQYF. Written as DNA, the CDR3 is TGCGCCAGCAGCCGCCCCCAGGGAGGCACGACACTAGCGGGAGTGGAGACCCAGTACTTC.

This clonotype has more than one count but fewer than ten. The chain is built from TRBV12-3 or TRBV12-4 and TRBJ1-4; tentative D call: TRBD1 (6 bases). This CDR3 is built from 17 residues. The V and J ends lost 6 bases and 4 bases respectively, with 21 bases between them. CDR3 in DNA: TGTGCCAGCAGCAGAACCGGGACATCAAATTTTAATGAAAAACTGTTTTTT. Encoded protein: CASSRTGTSNFNEKLFF.

This clonotype was observed a few times. The chain uses TRBV7-9 and TRBJ1-5; D call uncertain. The CDR3 sequence is 14 residues long. Germline lookup yields CDR1 SEHNR and CDR2 FQNEAQ (reference sequence). The V end was cut by 5 bases, the J end by 5 bases, with 13 bases between. The CDR3 nucleotides are TGTGCCAGCAGCCCCATTTGGGCCCATCAGCCCCAGCATTTT. Protein: CASSPIWAHQPQHF.

The rearrangement joins TRBV20-1 to TRBJ1-5; D gene ambiguous. The V end lost 4 bases, the J end lost 0 bases, and 10 bases lay between the germline ends. Germline V gene lookup returns CDR1 DFQATT and CDR2 SNEGSKA (reference sequence). The CDR3 runs to 14 residues. The CDR3 nucleotides read TGCAGTGCTATCAGGTCAGGTAGCAATCAGCCCCAGCATTTT. This encodes CSAIRSGSNQPQHF.

This clonotype was counted only a few times. The chain combines TRBV5-1 with TRBJ1-1; D possibly corresponds to TRBD1 (6 bases). The V end lost 0 bases, the J end lost 5 bases, and 17 bases lay between the germline ends. CDR3 length: 16 amino acids. Germline lookup yields CDR1 SGHRS and CDR2 YFSETQ. The CDR3 DNA reads as TGCGCCAGCAGCTTGGGGGGGGGCGCACGGTCTACTGAAGCTTTCTTT. Protein: CASSLGGGARSTEAFF.

CDR3 amino acids: CASSYSLAGGDNEQFF. The DNA of the CDR3 is TGTGCCAGCAGTTACTCACTAGCGGGGGGTGATAATGAGCAGTTCTTC. The rearrangement joins TRBV6-5 to TRBJ2-1, with 12 bases matching TRBD2. The CDR3 is made up of 16 amino acids. V shed 0 bases and J 7 bases; nucleotides not matched to a gene: 4. Germline V lookup: CDR1 MNHEY, CDR2 SVGAGI.

This clonotype was seen ten or more times. The chain combines TRBV10-3 with TRBJ2-3; D remains unclear. V lost 0 bases and J 1 base, leaving 5 bases between the germline ends. CDR1 ENHRY and CDR2 SYGVKD come from the germline V gene. This CDR3 comprises 14 residues. DNA for the CDR3: TGTGCCATCAGTGAGTCGGTAGGCACAGATACGCAGTATTTT. This encodes CAISESVGTDTQYF.

The V gene is TRBV6-2 or TRBV6-3, the J gene TRBJ2-3; TRBD2 might be the D (5 bases). From germline, CDR1 is MNHEY and CDR2 SVGEGT. V was clipped by 0 bases and J by 4 bases, with 14 bases between them. This CDR3 contains 16 residues. The DNA of the CDR3 is TGTGCCAGCAGTTACTCGAGGGTTATCGGGGCAGATACGCAGTATTTT. Translating it yields CASSYSRVIGADTQYF.

This chain uses TRBV4-3 with TRBJ1-6; TRBD1 matches at 7 bases. This CDR3 is built from 14 residues. CDR1 LGHNA and CDR2 YSLEER come from the germline V gene. Losses at the gene ends were 6 bases for V and 7 bases for J; bases not matched to a gene: 6. DNA for the CDR3: TGCGCCAGCAGACCGACAGGGAGAAATTCACCCCTCCACTTT. Protein sequence: CASRPTGRNSPLHF.

This clonotype was counted many times. The rearrangement uses TRBV7-8 and TRBJ2-2; D is possibly TRBD1 (5 bases). This CDR3 is 15 amino acids long. V dropped 5 bases and J dropped 0 bases, with 10 bases sitting between them. CDR1 and CDR2 from the germline V gene are SGHVS and FQNEAQ. The CDR3 loop is CASSRTTSNTGELFF. In DNA, the CDR3 is TGTGCCAGCAGCCGGACAACATCGAACACCGGGGAGCTGTTTTTT.

This clonotype was detected ten times or more. V usage is TRBV29-1 and J usage is TRBJ2-1; D possibly matches TRBD1 or TRBD2 (5 bases each). The V gene's germline CDR1 is SQVTM and CDR2 ANQGSEA. Trimming pared 1 base from V and 6 bases from J, leaving 13 bases between. The CDR3 loop spans 14 amino acids. Here the CDR3 DNA reads TGCAGCGTTGAAGGGGGACGGAGAACCAATGAGCAGTTCTTC. Protein product: CSVEGGRRTNEQFF.